The 22 T cell receptor beta chains listed next were all sequenced from one sample in a study of identical twins. A single record per CDR3 protein comes from TCRdb applying MiXCR to the 5' RACE reads. Here the sample spans 640,000 or so distinct CDR3 sequences, roughly 6% being singletons. The sample consisted of naive T cells sorted from blood. The receptors come from a man in his late teens or twenties in good health.

This clonotype was seen many times. The V and J genes are TRBV6-1 and TRBJ2-1; maybe TRBD1 (6 bases). In germline, CDR1 is MNHNS, CDR2 SASEGT. This CDR3 is 15 amino acids long. Trimming took 1 base from V and 4 from J, leaving 11 bases between them. This chain's CDR3 is CASSEGPGVYNEQFF. The DNA of the CDR3 is TGTGCCAGCAGTGAAGGACCAGGGGTATACAATGAGCAGTTCTTC.

This chain uses TRBV28 with TRBJ2-3; 12 bases match TRBD2. This CDR3 is 15 amino acids long. The germline V gene encodes CDR1 MDHEN and CDR2 SYDVKM. The junction had 7 bases not matched to a gene; V was cut back by 8 bases and J by 4 bases. In nucleotides, the CDR3 is TGTGCCAGCGGACTAGCGGGACCGCCTGCAGATACGCAGTATTTT. Translated, it gives CASGLAGPPADTQYF.

This clonotype was counted a single time. The rearrangement links TRBV7-9 to TRBJ2-5; D possibly corresponds to TRBD2 (6 bases). The germline gives CDR1 SEHNR, CDR2 FQNEAQ (reference sequence). V was shortened by 6 bases and J by 1 base, with 15 bases between the two germline ends. CDR3 length: 15 amino acids. This chain's CDR3 is CASSTTRGVQETQYF. CDR3 bases: TGTGCCAGCAGTACGACTAGGGGCGTCCAAGAGACCCAGTACTTC.

This clonotype appeared many times. The rearrangement links TRBV20-1 to TRBJ1-5; the match to TRBD1 covers 7 bases. CDR3 size: 17 residues. Trimming at V came to 2 bases and at J to 1 base, leaving 11 bases not matched to a gene. Germline CDR1 is DFQATT and CDR2 is SNEGSKA (reference sequence). The CDR3 spells CSARPPTGKGSNQPQHF. CDR3 bases: TGCAGTGCTAGACCCCCGACAGGGAAAGGGAGCAATCAGCCCCAGCATTTT.

This clonotype was seen only a few times. The V call is TRBV18, the J call TRBJ2-3; tentative D call: TRBD1 (6 bases). V lost 2 bases and J lost 3, with 9 bases in between. The CDR3 is 14 amino acids. The germline V gene encodes CDR1 KGHSH and CDR2 LQKENI. CDR3 in amino acids: CASSPGGATDTQYF. In DNA form, the CDR3 reads TGTGCCAGCTCACCAGGGGGCGCAACAGATACGCAGTATTTT.

Only a few counts were recorded for this clonotype. The rearrangement uses TRBV12-3 or TRBV12-4 and TRBJ1-5; D gene unclear. V dropped 3 bases and J dropped 7 bases, with 10 bases sitting between them. The CDR3 loop spans 13 amino acids. CDR3 nucleotide sequence: TGTGCCAGCAGTTTGTGGCTGGGGCAGCCCCAGCATTTT. Its translation is CASSLWLGQPQHF.

V and J are TRBV19 and TRBJ2-1; D unresolved. The germline V gene has CDR1 LNHDA and CDR2 SQIVND (reference sequence). CDR3 length: 13 amino acids. With 1 base removed from V and 8 bases from J, the gap between germline ends came to 9 bases. CDR3 region: CASSIGSGDEQFF. CDR3 in DNA: TGTGCCAGTAGTATAGGTTCAGGAGATGAGCAGTTCTTC.

This clonotype was found many times. The chain links TRBV30 to TRBJ2-3; 7 bases fit TRBD1. V shed 2 bases and J 0 bases; nucleotides not matched to a gene: 5. The CDR3 has 15 amino acids. The V gene's germline CDR1 is GTSNPN and CDR2 SVGIG (reference sequence). CDR3 loop: CAWSITGASTDTQYF. The CDR3 nucleotides are TGTGCCTGGAGTATTACAGGGGCCAGCACAGATACGCAGTATTTT.

The table lists this clonotype with many counts. The CDR3 region is CASSDSGRAHEQFF. The CDR3 DNA reads TGTGCCAGCAGTGATAGCGGGAGGGCCCATGAGCAGTTCTTC. This rearrangement joins TRBV28 to TRBJ2-1; 11 nucleotides match TRBD2. The trim removed 5 bases at V and 8 bases at J, leaving 5 bases unmatched. The length of the CDR3 is 14 residues. CDR1 MDHEN and CDR2 SYDVKM come from the germline V gene. Looking up the rest from reference TRBV28 and TRBJ2-1 gives the full variable domain: DVKVTQSSRYLVKRTGEKVFLECVQDMDHENMFWYRQDPGLGLRLIYFSYDVKMKEKGDIPEGYSVSREKKERFSLILESASTNQTSMYLCASSDSGRAHEQFFGPGTRLTVL.

This clonotype occurred many times. The chain uses TRBV12-3 or TRBV12-4 and TRBJ1-1; possible D gene TRBD1, 5 bases. The CDR3 consists of 14 residues. The V end lost 1 base, the J end lost 7 bases, and 13 bases lay between the germline ends. As DNA, the CDR3 is TGTGCCAGCAGTTTAGTGGGCAGGGTGGATGAAGCTTTCTTT. Its translation: CASSLVGRVDEAFF.

This clonotype was observed a few times. Here the CDR3 DNA reads TGTGCCAGCAGTTTGGGGACTAGCGGGAGAAATTTGGGCAATGAGCAGTTCTTC. Translated, it gives CASSLGTSGRNLGNEQFF. The chain carries TRBV27 and TRBJ2-1, with 14 bases identical to TRBD2. The V and J ends lost 3 bases and 6 bases, in that order; junction bases with no gene match: 10. Germline CDR1 and CDR2: MNHEY and SMNVEV (reference sequence). The CDR3 has 18 residues.

The sample holds many counts of this clonotype. This chain links TRBV7-9 with TRBJ2-1; D may be TRBD1 or TRBD2 (6 bases each). Per germline, CDR1 SEHNR and CDR2 FQNEAQ (reference sequence). The ends were cut back, 6 bases at V and 8 bases at J, with 11 bases in the middle. The CDR3 spans 12 residues. This CDR3 is CASSRGGHEQFF. DNA for the CDR3: TGTGCCAGCAGTCGTGGGGGGCATGAGCAGTTCTTC.

This clonotype was counted ten times or more. The chain is built from TRBV7-7 and TRBJ2-3; 10 bases line up with TRBD2. With V trimmed by 2 bases and J by 3 bases, 8 bases remained unmatched. This CDR3 comprises 17 residues. The germline gives CDR1 SSHAT, CDR2 FNYEAQ (reference sequence). The CDR3 DNA follows: TGTGCCAGCAGCTTAAGTGGGCTAGCGGGAGAAACAGATACGCAGTATTTT. Its protein is CASSLSGLAGETDTQYF.

This clonotype was counted ten times or more. The chain uses TRBV5-1 and TRBJ2-7, with 10 bases matching TRBD1. Germline V gene lookup returns CDR1 SGHRS and CDR2 YFSETQ. After removal of 4 bases from V and 4 bases from J, the junction contained 5 bases not matched to a gene. The CDR3 totals 14 residues. The CDR3 DNA sequence: TGCGCCAGCAGCCCGGGACAGGGGCAATACGAGCAGTACGTC. Protein product: CASSPGQGQYEQYV.

This clonotype was observed at least ten times. The chain joins TRBV5-1 to TRBJ2-2; D remains ambiguous. Trimming removed 9 bases at V and 5 bases at J, with 14 bases between. The CDR3 is 13 residues long. From germline, CDR1 is SGHRS and CDR2 YFSETQ. The chain's CDR3 is CATTQDVTGELFF. CDR3 DNA: TGCGCCACTACACAAGACGTGACCGGGGAGCTGTTTTTT. Filled out from reference TRBV5-1 and TRBJ2-2, the complete variable domain reads KAGVTQTPRYLIKTRGQQVTLSCSPISGHRSVSWYQQTPGQGLQFLFEYFSETQRNKGNFPGRFSGRQFSNSRSEMNVSTLELGDSALYLCATTQDVTGELFFGEGSRLTVL.

This clonotype was counted a few times. V gene TRBV28 combines with J gene TRBJ2-7; tentatively, D is TRBD1 (6 bases). The CDR3 contains 14 residues. Germline CDR1 is MDHEN and CDR2 is SYDVKM. The V gene lost 8 bases and the J gene lost 0 bases, with 14 bases spanning the gap. The CDR3 is CASETRDISYEQYF. In nucleotides, the CDR3 is TGTGCCAGCGAGACACGGGACATCTCCTACGAGCAGTACTTC.

This clonotype occurred many times. The V call is TRBV6-4, the J call TRBJ2-1; TRBD2 agrees at 7 bases. From germline, CDR1 is MRHNA and CDR2 SNTAGT. This CDR3 has 14 amino acids. V shed 2 bases and J 9 bases; nucleotides not matched to a gene: 7. CDR3 DNA sequence: TGTGCCAGCAGTGACGCGGGGGTTATAAGTGAGCAGTTCTTC. Encoded protein: CASSDAGVISEQFF.

There are many counts of this clonotype. This sequence joins TRBV29-1 and TRBJ2-3; D is possibly TRBD1 (7 bases). CDR1 is SQVTM and CDR2 is ANQGSEA in the germline V gene. V lost 6 bases and J 2 bases, leaving 9 bases between the germline ends. The CDR3 is 12 residues long. For the CDR3, the DNA is TGCAGCGTGGAGGGGGCCACAGATACGCAGTATTTT. This codes for CSVEGATDTQYF.

This clonotype was observed a handful of times. The V gene is TRBV7-2, the J gene TRBJ2-5, with 11 bases that match TRBD2. This CDR3 region has 17 residues. J gave up 5 bases and V 5 bases, and 13 bases lay outside the gene matches. Germline CDR1 reads SGHTA; CDR2 reads FQGNSA. CDR3 sequence: CASSQGLAGGPGETQYF. The DNA for the CDR3 is TGTGCCAGCAGCCAGGGATTAGCGGGAGGGCCAGGGGAGACCCAGTACTTC.

Only a few counts were recorded for this clonotype. The V and J genes are TRBV7-9 and TRBJ2-7; no reliable D call. This CDR3 spans 13 amino acids. CDR1 and CDR2 from the germline V gene are SEHNR and FQNEAQ (reference sequence). CDR3 nucleotide sequence: TGTGCCAGCAGATTAGACCCCTCGGGCGAGCAGTACGTC. Residues: CASRLDPSGEQYV.

V and J are TRBV12-3 or TRBV12-4 and TRBJ2-5, with 10 bases matching TRBD1. This CDR3 has 16 residues. V lost 2 bases, J lost 5 bases, and 8 bases stayed unmatched. The CDR3 is CASSLRSGQGKETQYF. The CDR3 DNA reads as TGTGCCAGCAGTTTAAGGTCGGGACAGGGGAAGGAGACCCAGTACTTC.

This clonotype was picked up a small number of times. The chain has TRBV20-1 and TRBJ1-4, with D possibly being TRBD1 (5 bases). The V gene's germline CDR1 is DFQATT and CDR2 SNEGSKA (reference sequence). V lost 6 bases, J lost 6 bases, and 17 bases lay in between. CDR3 length: 14 amino acids. This CDR3 reads CSASPPGTHEKLFF. The CDR3 DNA is TGCAGTGCCTCACCCCCCGGGACTCATGAAAAACTGTTTTTT.